The 18 T cell receptor beta chains below all came from one sample that was sequenced in a study of T cell repertoires in cytomegalovirus infection. TCRdb passed the reads through MiXCR, listing each CDR3 protein once. Among 310,000 or so distinct CDR3 sequences listed, about 25% were seen once. The sequenced material came from PBMCs. The source of these receptors is a human donor in good health (CMV status not recorded). Some clones in this sample may be carry-over from other donors' samples.

This sequence joins TRBV6-1 and TRBJ2-1; 7 nucleotides line up with TRBD1. The CDR3 runs to 13 residues. Unmatched junction bases numbered 13, after V lost 6 bases and J lost 14 bases. Germline V CDR1 and CDR2: MNHNS, SASEGT. The DNA of the CDR3 is TGTGCCAGCAGAGAGGGACAGCCGAGGATAGAGTTCTTC. Amino acid sequence: CASREGQPRIEFF.

A note on this clonotype: This clone may be a read error of a much larger clone one base away. The gene calls are TRBV6-8 and TRBJ2-1, with TRBD2 matching 8 bases. In germline, CDR1 is MNHGY, CDR2 SAAAGT. The CDR3 extends over 13 amino acids. The CDR3 DNA reads TGTGCCTGCAGTTGGACTAGCAGAGACGAGCAGTTCTTC. It yields the protein CACSWTSRDEQFF.

This clonotype was recorded many times. The chain recombines TRBV7-2 with TRBJ2-1; 7 bases agree with TRBD2. CDR3 length: 18 amino acids. Germline CDR1 and CDR2: SGHTA and FQGNSA. The trim removed 5 bases at V and 7 bases at J, leaving 20 bases unmatched. This CDR3 reads CASSVTGIGAGTTNEQFF. The CDR3 DNA follows: TGTGCCAGCAGCGTAACGGGTATCGGGGCAGGGACTACAAATGAGCAGTTCTTC.

This clonotype was counted once. As DNA, the CDR3 is TGTGCCAGCAGCGTTGGATCCGGACTAGCGGATACAGATACGCAGTATTTT. Amino acid sequence: CASSVGSGLADTDTQYF. V and J are TRBV9 and TRBJ2-3; 10 positions match TRBD2. The CDR3 has 17 amino acids. V was clipped by 2 bases and J by 3 bases; unmatched bases: 9. Per germline, CDR1 SGDLS and CDR2 YYNGEE.

A few counts support this clonotype. The chain employs TRBV11-2 and TRBJ2-1; D unclear. Germline CDR1 SGHAT, CDR2 FQNNGV. The CDR3 has 14 amino acids. Trimming removed 5 bases from V and 8 bases from J, with 16 bases in between. CDR3 nucleotides: TGTGCCAGCAGCAACACGGACGGAGCCTATGAGCAGTTCTTC. Residues: CASSNTDGAYEQFF.

This clonotype was found many times. The chain couples TRBV7-2 to TRBJ2-1, with D perhaps TRBD2 (5 bases). This CDR3 is 14 amino acids long. CDR1 SGHTA and CDR2 FQGNSA come from the germline V gene. The V end lost 6 bases, the J end lost 6 bases, and 15 bases lay between the germline ends. The DNA for the CDR3 is TGTGCCAGCAGGTTAACGCTAGCAGGCAATGAGCAGTTCTTC. It is translated as CASRLTLAGNEQFF.

There are a few counts of this clonotype. The chain employs TRBV19 and TRBJ2-5, with 8 bases fitting TRBD1. CDR1 is LNHDA, CDR2 SQIVND, per germline (reference sequence). V lost 3 bases, J lost 2 bases, and 5 bases stayed unmatched. The CDR3 extends over 15 amino acids. The CDR3 DNA is TGTGCCAGTAGTATCGACAGGGGAAAGCAAGAGACCCAGTACTTC. This translates into CASSIDRGKQETQYF.

This chain uses TRBV6-6 with TRBJ1-4; 9 bases match TRBD1. The CDR3 loop spans 16 amino acids. V dropped 6 bases and J dropped 4; count of bases not matched to a gene: 9. CDR1 and CDR2 from the germline V gene are MNHNY and SVGAGI (reference sequence). The CDR3 loop is CASSSGTGPLNEKLFF. The CDR3 DNA sequence: TGTGCCAGCAGCTCCGGGACAGGGCCGCTTAATGAAAAACTGTTTTTT.

This clonotype appeared once. A much larger clonotype is one base distant, so this may be a read error. V and J are TRBV7-8 and TRBJ2-7; 10 bases fit TRBD1. Germline CDR1 and CDR2: SGHVS and FQNEAQ. CDR3 length: 17 residues. The V segment lost 1 base and the J segment 2 bases; nucleotides outside the gene matches: 8. For the CDR3, the DNA is TGTGCCAGCAGCTTAGACACGGACAGGGGGATGCCCTACGAGCAGTACTTC. Its protein is CASSLDTDRGMPYEQYF.

As to this clonotype: This may arise from a read error, as a much more abundant clone is one base away. The J gene is TRBJ2-2, the V gene TRBV7-2; D remains ambiguous. Trimming pared 0 bases from V and 4 bases from J, leaving 6 bases between. Germline values: CDR1 SGHTA, CDR2 FQGNSA. The CDR3 extends over 14 amino acids. As DNA, the CDR3 is TGTACCAGCAGCTTAGCGACGTTCACCGGGGAGCTGTTTTTT. It is translated as CTSSLATFTGELFF.

This chain uses TRBV10-3 with TRBJ2-1; TRBD2 aligns across 13 bases. J gave up 9 bases and V 3 bases, and 8 bases lay outside the gene matches. The germline CDR1 and CDR2 sequences are ENHRY and SYGVKD. The CDR3 extends over 16 amino acids. The chain's CDR3 is CAISDILAGGRVEQFF. The CDR3 nucleotides are TGTGCCATCAGTGACATACTAGCGGGGGGGCGAGTTGAGCAGTTCTTC.

This clonotype has only a few counts. The rearrangement uses TRBV18 and TRBJ1-6; TRBD1 aligns across 9 bases. The CDR3 has 16 amino acids. Germline trimming cut 1 base from V and 10 bases from J; bases unmatched to any gene: 8. Germline CDR1 is KGHSH and CDR2 is LQKENI. The CDR3 DNA is TGTGCCAGCTCACCACTAAAGGACAGGGGAATATCACCCCTCCACTTT. This gives the protein CASSPLKDRGISPLHF.

The chain joins TRBV11-2 to TRBJ2-7; D unclear. Trimming left V 5 bases short and J 0 bases short, with 11 bases between. The CDR3 is 14 residues long. Germline lookup yields CDR1 SGHAT and CDR2 FQNNGV. The CDR3 sequence is CASSTARASYEQYF. The DNA of the CDR3 is TGTGCCAGCAGCACCGCCCGGGCCTCCTACGAGCAGTACTTC.

The sample holds a few counts of this clonotype. The J gene is TRBJ1-1, the V gene TRBV7-9; no clear D. Trimming pared 7 bases from V and 3 bases from J, leaving 24 bases between. Germline V lookup: CDR1 SEHNR, CDR2 FQNEAQ (reference sequence). CDR3 length equals 17 residues. The CDR3 DNA follows: TGTGCCAGCATGAGAACCGCAGGCCTCCCGGAGGACACTGAAGCTTTCTTT. Its protein is CASMRTAGLPEDTEAFF. Full variable domain (missing parts from reference TRBV7-9 and TRBJ1-1): DTGVSQNPRHKITKRGQNVTFRCDPISEHNRLYWYRQTLGQGPEFLTYFQNEAQLEKSRLLSDRFSAERPKGSFSTLEIQRTEQGDSAMYLCASMRTAGLPEDTEAFFGQGTRLTVV.

This clonotype showed up just once. V gene TRBV24-1 combines with J gene TRBJ2-1, with D maybe TRBD2 (7 bases). The CDR3 is 16 residues long. Germline values: CDR1 KGHDR, CDR2 SFDVKD. V was cut by 3 bases and J by 4 bases, with 15 bases left in between. In DNA, the CDR3 is TGTGCCACCAGTGATCCGACAGGCGGGGGTTACAATGAGCAGTTCTTC. Its translation: CATSDPTGGGYNEQFF.

The chain uses TRBV18 and TRBJ2-7; D is unresolved. Germline V gene sequence: CDR1 KGHSH, CDR2 LQKENI. V lost 3 bases and J 1 base, leaving 13 bases between the germline ends. The CDR3 sequence is 15 residues long. As DNA, the CDR3 is TGTGCCAGCTCACCCCAACGACCGGCTTCCTACGAGCAGTACTTC. This encodes CASSPQRPASYEQYF.

This sequence joins TRBV28 and TRBJ2-6; the D call may be TRBD1 or TRBD2 (6 bases each). Germline lookup yields CDR1 MDHEN and CDR2 SYDVKM. The CDR3 consists of 18 residues. V was trimmed by 3 bases and J by 1 base, leaving 16 bases between them. This CDR3 is CASSFGGRVWSGANVLTF. Here the CDR3 DNA reads TGTGCCAGCAGTTTCGGGGGCAGAGTTTGGTCTGGGGCCAACGTCCTGACTTTC.

This chain joins TRBV7-9 and TRBJ1-1; D uncertain. The CDR3 covers 14 residues. Germline assignment: CDR1 SEHNR and CDR2 FQNEAQ (reference sequence). V lost 2 bases, J lost 6 bases, and 13 bases lay in between. The CDR3 bases are TGTGCCAGCAGCTTATTCTGGAACAGTGCTGAAGCTTTCTTT. It codes for CASSLFWNSAEAFF.